The 13 T cell receptor beta chains below were found in one sample sequenced in a study of human T cells and chemical hapten exposure. Time point meaning: patch test 2, 6 weeks after DPC sensitization. Treatment meaning: therapeutic diphenylcyclopropenone sensitization with weekly scalp DPC. TCRdb itself ran the RACE reads through MiXCR, one entry per CDR3 protein. Seen here are about 73,000 distinct CDR3 sequences, around 8.8% observed once, and the top ten hold nearly 3.5%. This specimen was whole blood, taken in connection with sensitization to the hapten diphenylcyclopropenone (DPC). The receptor source for this set is a woman aged 45 to 65 with alopecia areata. Some clones in this sample may be carry-over from other donors' samples.

V usage is TRBV3-1 and J usage is TRBJ2-1; perhaps TRBD2 as D (7 bases). Germline CDR1 reads LGHDT; CDR2 reads YNNKEL (reference sequence). This CDR3 region has 14 residues. Trimming took 5 bases from V and 6 from J, leaving 14 bases between them. CDR3 protein: CASSFLGGPNEQFF. Here the CDR3 DNA reads TGTGCCAGCAGCTTTCTGGGGGGGCCCAATGAGCAGTTCTTC.

This clonotype was seen more than once but under ten times. The chain recombines TRBV7-9 with TRBJ2-5; 7 bases align to TRBD2. Looked up from germline, CDR1 is SEHNR and CDR2 is FQNEAQ (reference sequence). This CDR3 has 14 residues. Losses at the gene ends were 3 bases for V and 5 bases for J; bases not matched to a gene: 6. The CDR3 DNA follows: TGTGCCAGCAGCTTCCAGCGGGGACTTGAGACCCAGTACTTC. Amino acids: CASSFQRGLETQYF.

This clonotype was observed at least ten times. The genes are TRBV2 and TRBJ1-4; D remains unclear. The CDR3 loop spans 13 amino acids. Germline V CDR1 and CDR2: SNHLY, FYNNEI. Trimming removed 8 bases from V and 4 bases from J, with 11 bases in between. The CDR3 DNA reads as TGTGCCAGCCAGCAGGAGAATAATGAAAAACTGTTTTTT. It specifies CASQQENNEKLFF.

This clonotype was counted many times. This rearrangement joins TRBV6-5 to TRBJ2-1; 10 positions match TRBD2. Germline values: CDR1 MNHEY, CDR2 SVGAGI. V lost 8 bases and J lost 4; bases outside the gene matches: 2. The CDR3 has 13 amino acids. The CDR3 region has the DNA TGTGCCAGCGGGACTAGCGCTTACAATGAGCAGTTCTTC. Translating gives CASGTSAYNEQFF.

This clonotype was seen a handful of times. This chain links TRBV20-1 with TRBJ2-7, with D tentatively TRBD1 or TRBD2 (6 bases each). The CDR3 is 14 amino acids. Trimming removed 0 bases at V and 3 bases at J, with 12 bases between. In germline, CDR1 is DFQATT, CDR2 SNEGSKA (reference sequence). Here the CDR3 DNA reads TGCAGTGCTAGAGATCTAAAGGGGGGCTACGAGCAGTACTTC. Translating gives CSARDLKGGYEQYF.

Many counts were recorded for this clonotype. CDR3 residues: CASSIDGLSGANVLTF. The CDR3 DNA reads TGTGCCAGTAGTATCGACGGACTCTCTGGGGCCAACGTCCTGACTTTC. This sequence joins TRBV19 and TRBJ2-6; maybe TRBD2 (5 bases). The CDR3 covers 16 residues. V lost 3 bases, J lost 0 bases, and 9 bases lay in between. Germline V gene lookup returns CDR1 LNHDA and CDR2 SQIVND (reference sequence). The full variable domain, rest sourced from reference TRBV19 and TRBJ2-6, is DGGITQSPKYLFRKEGQNVTLSCEQNLNHDAMYWYRQDPGQGLRLIYYSQIVNDFQKGDIAEGYSVSREKKESFPLTVTSAQKNPTAFYLCASSIDGLSGANVLTFGAGSRLTVL.

This clonotype was seen at least ten times. The J gene is TRBJ2-6, the V gene TRBV15; no firm D call. Trimming took off 2 bases at V and 1 base at J, with 9 bases between the two ends. CDR1 LNHNV and CDR2 YYDKDF come from the germline V gene (reference sequence). The CDR3 has 16 amino acids. The CDR3 sequence is CATSRSFHSGANVLTF. The CDR3 region has the DNA TGTGCCACCAGCAGAAGTTTCCATTCTGGGGCCAACGTCCTGACTTTC.

This clonotype was seen at least ten times. The J gene is TRBJ2-3, the V gene TRBV30, with TRBD2 matching over 9 bases. Germline assignment: CDR1 GTSNPN and CDR2 SVGIG (reference sequence). With 1 base clipped from V and 6 bases from J, the junction kept 8 bases outside the gene matches. CDR3 length equals 15 residues. CDR3 sequence reads: CAWSAVSGRKDTQYF. The CDR3 bases are TGTGCCTGGAGTGCAGTAAGCGGGAGGAAGGATACGCAGTATTTT.

The rearrangement uses TRBV5-4 and TRBJ1-1, with D hard to call. This CDR3 is built from 15 residues. Germline V gene lookup returns CDR1 SGHNT and CDR2 YYREEE (reference sequence). The germline V and J ends were trimmed by 0 bases and 0 bases, with 9 bases remaining between them. The CDR3, as DNA: TGTGCCAGCAGCTTGGCCGGAGTGCTGAACACTGAAGCTTTCTTT. Protein product: CASSLAGVLNTEAFF.

This clonotype was recorded many times. The genes are TRBV10-3 and TRBJ2-7; the match to TRBD2 covers 7 bases. The CDR3 is 13 amino acids. The germline CDR1 and CDR2 sequences are ENHRY and SYGVKD. J lost 7 bases, V lost 7 bases, and 10 bases had no gene match. In nucleotides, the CDR3 is TGTGCCATCAAGAGCGGGATGGGTGGGGAGCAGTACTTC. It codes for CAIKSGMGGEQYF.

The rearrangement links TRBV19 to TRBJ2-1, with D maybe TRBD2 (5 bases). This CDR3 contains 14 residues. V lost 9 bases, J lost 7 bases, and 19 bases lay in between. Germline CDR1 LNHDA, CDR2 SQIVND (reference sequence). The CDR3 here is CASRGLSAGNEQFF. The CDR3 coding sequence is TGTGCCAGCAGAGGACTCTCCGCTGGGAATGAGCAGTTCTTC.

V and J are TRBV7-2 and TRBJ2-7; D is uncertain. The V end lost 5 bases, the J end lost 2 bases, and 7 bases lay between the germline ends. The CDR3 has 12 amino acids. CDR1 is SGHTA and CDR2 is FQGNSA in the germline V gene. CDR3 residues: CASSPQTYEQYF. For the CDR3, the DNA is TGTGCCAGCAGCCCCCAGACCTACGAGCAGTACTTC.

The chain is built from TRBV7-2 and TRBJ2-1; TRBD2 might be the D (7 bases). V lost 3 bases, J lost 5 bases, and 14 bases lay in between. The germline CDR1 and CDR2 sequences are SGHTA and FQGNSA. The CDR3 has 15 residues. Written as DNA, the CDR3 is TGTGCCAGCAGCTTGTCCCTCGGGGGGCACAATGAGCAGTTCTTC. Encoded protein: CASSLSLGGHNEQFF.